This T cell receptor beta chain was identified in a study of shared clonotypes between healthy human individuals. Study as a whole: CD4 naive and CD4 memory each took three plates per donor, while CD8 naive took two and CD8 memory one.

CDR1 is MDHEN and CDR2 is SYDVKM in the germline V gene. This CDR3 region has 14 residues. General study findings and limits: A limitation of the genetic and exposure-history diversity represented arose from few donors. Memory subsets generally showed lower estimated richness than naive subsets.

Comment on this clone: Antigen unknown.

The data were produced by immunoSEQ multiplex PCR, yet TCRdb's version contains in-frame clones alone and is incomplete. The sample carries 2 million to 3 million clones, 80% to 95% recorded once. The rearrangement joins TRBV28 to TRBJ2-5, with 9 bases matching TRBD1. The J call may be faulty, since TRBJ2-7 better matches the DNA end. Sequencing was performed on naive CD4+ T cells from PBMCs. Sample subset: CD45RA+ positively selected. This clonotype was obtained from a man younger than 35 in good health. Some clones in this sample may be carry-over from other donors' samples. CDR3 in DNA: TGTGCCAGCAGTTGGGACAGGGACTCCTACGAGCAGTACTTC. It encodes CASSWDRDSYEQYF.